This entry concerns a single T cell receptor beta chain. Antigen unknown. This sample is part of a study of radiotherapy plus CTLA-4 blockade in lung cancer. Study details: Patients showed objective responses in roughly 19% of cases and disease control in more than 25%.

In chemo-refractory metastatic non-small-cell lung cancer, patients got ipilimumab CTLA-4 blockade together with focal radiation. Profiling relied on immunoSEQ multiplex PCR, and the TCRdb table lists in-frame clones only, not all of them. The sample shows tens of thousands of clones, under 75% of them seen only once. Findings and limits, study-wide: Subsequent to radiotherapy plus ipilimumab, tumor-derived TCR clones underwent expansion in blood.

The CDR3 has 15 amino acids. Germline assignment: CDR1 SGHDN and CDR2 FVKESK. V was shortened by 0 bases and J by 4 bases, with 12 bases between the two germline ends. The V gene is TRBV14, the J gene TRBJ1-2; no definite D call. This receptor was obtained from a human donor with non-small cell lung cancer whose response to radiotherapy plus ipilimumab could not be evaluated. The sample here was peripheral blood, taken from a patient treated with radiotherapy plus ipilimumab. As DNA, the CDR3 is TGTGCCAGCAGCCAAGATCGTTACGGAGTCTATGGCTACACCTTC. Translation: CASSQDRYGVYGYTF.